Sequencing of this TCR beta chain was carried out in a study of shared clonotypes between healthy human individuals. Study in general: The study used three CD4 naive, three CD4 memory, two CD8 naive and one CD8 memory plate per donor.

A remark on this clone: Antigen specificity is unknown.

On sorted subsets, replicate PCRs used approximately 190 ng DNA, or tens of thousands of T cell genomes. TCRdb's copy holds only in-frame clones and misses some; the assay was immunoSEQ multiplex PCR. The profile shows tens of thousands of clones, roughly three fifths of them singletons. The CDR3 extends over 16 amino acids. Per germline, CDR1 WNHNN and CDR2 SYGVQD (reference sequence). Trimming cost V 1 base and J 5 bases, with 12 bases left between them. Findings and limits, study-wide: Generation of non-shared clonotypes was less probable than generation of clonotypes shared by all four donors. The study generally estimated greater richness for naive than memory subsets.

The material sequenced was memory CD8+ T cells sorted from blood. Subset indicated: CD45RO+ cells pooled with CCR7-negative TemRA cells. The source is a man aged 25 to 40 in good health. The chain uses TRBV10-1 and TRBJ2-6; tentatively, D is TRBD1 (5 bases). The DNA of the CDR3 is TGCGCCAGCAGTGAGTATGGACAAAGTCGGGCCAACGTCCTGACTTTC. Translated, it gives CASSEYGQSRANVLTF.